This T cell receptor (beta chain) was recovered during a study of shared clonotypes between healthy human individuals. An even split of each subset's genomic DNA across several immunoSEQ plates was performed. Clones were sequenced by immunoSEQ multiplex PCR, and TCRdb holds only the in-frame ones, with some missing. In the table there are millions of clones, approximately 93% of which are singletons. Donors were healthy HIV-negative adults without recently reported acute infections or vaccinations. Nashville, Tennessee was home to all donors, each a Caucasian adult. V was clipped by 1 base and J by 2 bases, with 10 bases between them. This CDR3 spans 14 amino acids. Germline lookup yields CDR1 SGHKS and CDR2 YYEKEE (reference sequence).

Sequencing used naive CD4+ T cells from PBMCs. The subset denotes: CD45RA+ positively selected. The receptor comes from a man between 18 and 29 years old in good health. Some clones in this sample may be carry-over from other donors' samples. V gene TRBV5-5 combines with J gene TRBJ2-7; tentative D call: TRBD2 (6 bases). CDR3 region: CASSLTGRPYEQYF. The DNA of the CDR3 is TGTGCCAGCAGCTTGACCGGGAGACCCTACGAGCAGTACTTC. Drawing the rest from reference TRBV5-5 and TRBJ2-7, the complete variable domain is DAGVTQSPTHLIKTRGQQVTLRCSPISGHKSVSWYQQVLGQGPQFIFQYYEKEERGRGNFPDRFSARQFPNYSSELNVNALLLGDSALYLCASSLTGRPYEQYFGPGTRLTVT.